What follows are 12 T cell receptor beta chains derived from one specimen sequenced in a study of blood T cells in healthy people across ages. With a J-beta primer mix and a sample-barcoded 5' primer, a second PCR ran 7 to 11 cycles. In TCRdb, the 5' RACE reads were re-called with MiXCR into one record per CDR3 protein. In the table there are approximately 880,000 distinct CDR3 sequences, about 44% of which are singletons. The sequenced sample was blood. The receptors derive from a man aged 25-40 years in good health.

This clonotype showed up just a few times. The chain has TRBV6-5 and TRBJ1-2; D perhaps matches TRBD1 (5 bases). Trimming stripped 5 bases from V and 4 bases from J, with 14 bases between. CDR1 and CDR2 (germline): MNHEY, SVGAGI. The CDR3 length is 14 residues. The CDR3 loop is CASSHARELYGYTF. The DNA for the CDR3 is TGTGCCAGCAGTCATGCCAGGGAACTCTATGGCTACACCTTC.

V is TRBV6-6 and J is TRBJ2-1, with 10 bases identical to TRBD2. This CDR3 spans 15 amino acids. CDR1 is MNHNY, CDR2 SVGAGI, per germline (reference sequence). V trimming: 5 bases; J trimming: 8 bases; junction bases outside the gene matches: 9. The DNA of the CDR3 is TGTGCCAGCAGTAGAACTAGCGGGGTAGTTGATGAGCAGTTCTTC. This gives the protein CASSRTSGVVDEQFF.

The V gene is TRBV5-1, the J gene TRBJ1-6, with D maybe TRBD1 (5 bases). V lost 6 bases and J lost 6, with 10 bases in between. CDR1 is SGHRS, CDR2 YFSETQ, per germline. This CDR3 contains 13 residues. In DNA form, the CDR3 reads TGCGCCAGCACCCTTGGGGGTAATTCACCCCTCCACTTT. Translated, it gives CASTLGGNSPLHF.

The genes are TRBV13 and TRBJ2-5; possibly TRBD1 or TRBD2 for D (6 bases each). Germline values: CDR1 PRHDT, CDR2 FYEKMQ (reference sequence). Between the trimmed V and J ends, which lost 6 bases and 2 bases, there was a span of 16 bases. The CDR3 is made up of 15 amino acids. The DNA for the CDR3 is TGTGCCAGCAGAGGAGGGGGACTGGGGCAAGAGACCCAGTACTTC. This codes for CASRGGGLGQETQYF.

V gene TRBV12-3 or TRBV12-4 combines with J gene TRBJ2-7; D may correspond to TRBD1 or TRBD2 (5 bases each). Trimming cost V 5 bases and J 7 bases, with 24 bases left between them. This CDR3 is built from 16 residues. The CDR3 loop is CASSADWDGRLSEQYF. CDR3 DNA sequence: TGTGCCAGCAGTGCTGACTGGGACGGGCGATTGTCGGAGCAGTACTTC.

This chain joins TRBV18 and TRBJ1-5; the D gene is possibly TRBD1 (6 bases). The DNA end is a closer match to TRBJ2-3, so the J assignment may be wrong. Germline CDR1 reads KGHSH; CDR2 reads LQKENI. This CDR3 has 13 residues. The CDR3 coding sequence is TGTGCCAGCTCGGACAGCAGCAATCAGCCCCAGTATTTT. Its protein product is CASSDSSNQPQYF.

Concerning this clonotype itself: Germline is not matched at one junction end, which may reflect a read error. The rearrangement uses TRBV4-2 and TRBJ2-3; D may be TRBD1 or TRBD2 (5 bases each). The CDR3 is made up of 14 amino acids. Looked up from germline, CDR1 is LGHNA and CDR2 is YNFKEQ. CDR3 nucleotides: TGTGCCAGCAGCCAAGGGGGGATTACAGATGCGCAGTATTTT. It yields the protein CASSQGGITDAQYF.

This clonotype was recorded at least ten times. The chain is built from TRBV6-2 or TRBV6-3 and TRBJ2-1; weak D call: TRBD1 (5 bases). Trimming removed 4 bases at V and 8 bases at J, with 9 bases between. This CDR3 has 12 amino acids. From germline, CDR1 is MNHEY and CDR2 SVGEGT. CDR3 protein: CASSSRQHEQFF. Here the CDR3 DNA reads TGTGCCAGCAGTTCAAGACAGCATGAGCAGTTCTTC.

The genes are TRBV20-1 and TRBJ1-1, with no clear D. Germline lookup yields CDR1 DFQATT and CDR2 SNEGSKA (reference sequence). This CDR3 has 15 residues. Trimming cost V 1 base and J 3 bases, with 15 bases left between them. The chain's CDR3 is CSARGGPKVDTEAFF. DNA of the CDR3: TGCAGTGCTAGAGGAGGCCCGAAGGTGGACACTGAAGCTTTCTTT.

V is TRBV4-2 and J is TRBJ2-1, with TRBD2 matching over 15 bases. With 1 base clipped from V and 0 bases from J, the junction kept 10 bases outside the gene matches. Germline V gene lookup returns CDR1 LGHNA and CDR2 YNFKEQ. This CDR3 has 21 residues. The CDR3 sequence: CASSQGKGTSGGHSSYNEQFF. The CDR3 DNA reads TGTGCCAGCAGCCAAGGGAAAGGGACTAGCGGGGGGCATAGCTCCTACAATGAGCAGTTCTTC.

The genes are TRBV7-2 and TRBJ2-3; D may be TRBD1 (5 bases). This CDR3 contains 13 residues. CDR1 and CDR2 from the germline V gene are SGHTA and FQGNSA. V lost 7 bases and J 0 bases, leaving 8 bases between the germline ends. The CDR3 sequence is CASKTVSTDTQYF. CDR3 sequence (DNA): TGTGCCAGCAAGACAGTGAGCACAGATACGCAGTATTTT.

The chain employs TRBV7-3 and TRBJ2-1; D is possibly TRBD2 (6 bases). V was shortened by 3 bases and J by 3 bases, with 21 bases between the two germline ends. Per the germline V gene, CDR1 is SGHTA and CDR2 is FQGTGA. The CDR3 has 18 amino acids. The CDR3, as DNA: TGTGCCAGCAGCTTGGAGGGGCTCGGTGACCCGAGCTACAATGAGCAGTTCTTC. It translates to CASSLEGLGDPSYNEQFF.